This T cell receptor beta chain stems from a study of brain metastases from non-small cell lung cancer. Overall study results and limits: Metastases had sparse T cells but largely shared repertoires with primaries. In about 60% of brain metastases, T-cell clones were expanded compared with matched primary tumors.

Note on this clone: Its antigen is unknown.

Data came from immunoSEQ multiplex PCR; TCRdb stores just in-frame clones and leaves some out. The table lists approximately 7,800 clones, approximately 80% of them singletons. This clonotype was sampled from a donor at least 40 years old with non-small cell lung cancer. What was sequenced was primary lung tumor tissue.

CDR3 in DNA: TGTGCCAGCAACCCAGGGGGTTTGACTGAAGCTTTCTTT. This codes for CASNPGGLTEAFF. The chain recombines TRBV6-1 with TRBJ1-1, with 7 bases that match TRBD1. Germline CDR1 MNHNS, CDR2 SASEGT. The J segment lost 5 bases and the V segment lost 7 bases, leaving 7 bases of the junction unmatched. CDR3 length equals 13 residues.